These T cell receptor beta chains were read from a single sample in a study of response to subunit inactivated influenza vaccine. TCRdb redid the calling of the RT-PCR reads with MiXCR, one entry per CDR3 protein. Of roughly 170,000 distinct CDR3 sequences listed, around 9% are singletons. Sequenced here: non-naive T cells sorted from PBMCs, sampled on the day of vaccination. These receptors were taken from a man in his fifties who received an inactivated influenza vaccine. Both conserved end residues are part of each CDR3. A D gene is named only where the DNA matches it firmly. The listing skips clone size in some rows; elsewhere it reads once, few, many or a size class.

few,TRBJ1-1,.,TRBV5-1,TGCGCCAGCAGCTTGTACAGTACCACTGAAGCTTTCTTT,CASSLYSTTEAFF
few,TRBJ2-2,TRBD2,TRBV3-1,TGTGCCAGCAGCCAAGCATCTCGCTTCGGGGGGGGCCCGAACACCGGGGAGCTGTTTTTT,CASSQASRFGGGPNTGELFF
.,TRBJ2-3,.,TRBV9,TGTGCCAGCAGCGTAGGCTTAGGGGCCAGCACAGATACGCAGTATTTT,CASSVGLGASTDTQYF
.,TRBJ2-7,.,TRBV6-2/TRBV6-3,TGTGCCAGCAGTTACTTAGGCTCCTACGAGCAGTACTTC,CASSYLGSYEQYF
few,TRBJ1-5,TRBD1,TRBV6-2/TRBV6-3,TGTGCCAGCAGCCTGAGACAGGGGAATAGCAATCAGCCCCAGCATTTT,CASSLRQGNSNQPQHF
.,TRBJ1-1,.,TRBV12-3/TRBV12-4,TGTGCCAGCAGTCCCCCCGGCAGGCTAAAGAACACTGAAGCTTTCTTT,CASSPPGRLKNTEAFF
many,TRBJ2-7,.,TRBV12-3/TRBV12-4,TGTGCCAGCAGTCGGACAGGGAGGGGATCCGAGCAGTACTTC,CASSRTGRGSEQYF
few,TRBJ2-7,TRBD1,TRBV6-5,TGTGCCAGCAGTTACGGGACAGACTACGAGCAGTACTTC,CASSYGTDYEQYF
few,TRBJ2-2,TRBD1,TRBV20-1,TGCAGTGCTAACCCCGGGGTGGGACAGGGTTATGGCGGGGAGCTGTTTTTT,CSANPGVGQGYGGELFF
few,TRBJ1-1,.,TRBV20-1,TGCAGTGCGCGGCCGGGGGCGCGCACTGAAGCTTTCTTT,CSARPGARTEAFF
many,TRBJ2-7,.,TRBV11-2,TGTGCCAGCAGCTCAATGGGCGGATTCTACGAGCAGTACTTC,CASSSMGGFYEQYF
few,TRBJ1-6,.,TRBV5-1,TGCGCCAGCAGCTCCGAAGGACAGTTTAATTCACCCCTCCACTTT,CASSSEGQFNSPLHF
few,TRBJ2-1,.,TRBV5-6,TGTGCCAGCAGCTTGGGCAGTTACGGTGAGCAGTTCTTC,CASSLGSYGEQFF
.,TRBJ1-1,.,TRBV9,TGTGCCAGCAGCAGAGAGAGGGGTGAAGCTTTCTTT,CASSRERGEAFF
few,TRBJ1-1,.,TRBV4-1,TGCGCCAGCAGCCCGCAAAACCCACGGGGGACTGAAGCTTTCTTT,CASSPQNPRGTEAFF
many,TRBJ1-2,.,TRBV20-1,TGCAGTGCCCATCTGGGGAGGGGGGCTAACTATGGCTACACCTTC,CSAHLGRGANYGYTF
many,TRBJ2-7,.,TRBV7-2,TGTGCCAGCAGCTTAACTGCAGGTTCCTACGAGCAGTACTTC,CASSLTAGSYEQYF
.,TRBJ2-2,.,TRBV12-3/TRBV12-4,TGTGCCAGCAGTTTAGGGTGGGCGAACACCGGGGAGCTGTTTTTT,CASSLGWANTGELFF
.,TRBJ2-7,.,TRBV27,TGTGCCAGCAGTTTGGGCAGCCCCGACTACGAGCAGTACTTC,CASSLGSPDYEQYF
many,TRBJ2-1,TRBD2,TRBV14,TGTGCCAGCAGCCAAGATGTACTAGCGGGGAACGGTGAGCAGTTCTTC,CASSQDVLAGNGEQFF
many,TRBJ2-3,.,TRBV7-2,TGTGCCAGCAGCCACCCGGCGGGGGCTACGCAGTATTTT,CASSHPAGATQYF
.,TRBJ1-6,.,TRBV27,TGTGCCAGCAGTCCCCTGCGGGGCTCCTATAATTCACCCCTCCACTTT,CASSPLRGSYNSPLHF
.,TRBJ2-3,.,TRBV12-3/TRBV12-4,TGTGCCAGCAGTTTAGTTCGGGCCTCTAGCACAGATACGCAGTATTTT,CASSLVRASSTDTQYF
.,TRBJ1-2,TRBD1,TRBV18,TGTGCCAGCTCACCAATGGGGGTGACAGGGGCCCATGGCTACACCTTC,CASSPMGVTGAHGYTF
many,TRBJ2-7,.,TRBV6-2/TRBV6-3,TGTGCCAGCAGTTACTCCCGCTTGACAGGCCACTACGAGCAGTACTTC,CASSYSRLTGHYEQYF
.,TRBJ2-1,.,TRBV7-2,TGTGCCAGCAGCTTAAGGCTCTCCGTCCCCAATGAGCAGTTCTTC,CASSLRLSVPNEQFF
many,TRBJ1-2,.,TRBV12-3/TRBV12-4,TGTGCCAGCACCAACTGGTTCTATGGCTACACCTTC,CASTNWFYGYTF
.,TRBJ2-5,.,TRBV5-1,TGCGCCAGCAGCTTGGGTCAGGGAACCGGTGAGACCCAGTACTTC,CASSLGQGTGETQYF
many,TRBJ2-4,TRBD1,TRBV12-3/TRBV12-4,TGTGCCAGCAGTTTGCAAGACAGGGAAAACATTCAGTACTTC,CASSLQDRENIQYF
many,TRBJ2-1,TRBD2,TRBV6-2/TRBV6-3,TGTGCCAGCAGTCCCGTAGCGGGAGGCAGGTACAATGAGCAGTTCTTC,CASSPVAGGRYNEQFF
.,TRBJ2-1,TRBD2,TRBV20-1,TGCTGTGCTAGAGCTGGAAGACTAGCGGGAGGTAGCTCCTACAATGAGCAGTTCTTC,CCARAGRLAGGSSYNEQFF
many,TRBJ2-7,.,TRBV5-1,TGCGCCAGCAGCTTGGCCCTGGAACAGGACTCCTACGAGCAGTACTTC,CASSLALEQDSYEQYF
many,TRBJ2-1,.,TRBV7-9,TGTGCCAGCAGCCCGTTGAAAGGGTATCTGGGCCCTTTCTTC,CASSPLKGYLGPFF
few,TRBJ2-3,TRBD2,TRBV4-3,TGCGCCAGCAGCCAGGAACTAGCGGGCAGGGCAGATACGCAGTATTTT,CASSQELAGRADTQYF
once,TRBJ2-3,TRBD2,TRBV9,TGTGCCAGCAGCGACTTAAAGCGGGAGGCCCCAGATACGCAGTATTTT,CASSDLKREAPDTQYF
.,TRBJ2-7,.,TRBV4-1,TGCGCCAGCAGCCAAGATAAGGCTGCCAGGGTCTACGAGCAGTACTTC,CASSQDKAARVYEQYF
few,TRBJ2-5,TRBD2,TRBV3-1,TGTGCCAGCAGCCAAGATAGAGAAGCGGGGAACTTCCAAGAGACCCAGTACTTC,CASSQDREAGNFQETQYF
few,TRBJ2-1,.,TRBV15,TGTGCCACCAGCAGAGATATAGGTGAGCAGTTCTTC,CATSRDIGEQFF
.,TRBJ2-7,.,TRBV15,TGTGCCACCAGCAGGGAACCCTCACCCGCTTTCTGGCAGTACTTC,CATSREPSPAFWQYF
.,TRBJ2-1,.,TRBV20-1,TGCAGTGCTAGAGGAACCTACAATGAGCAGTTCTTC,CSARGTYNEQFF
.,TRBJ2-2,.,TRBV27,TGTGCCAACCAGTTTATCCGGGCCAACACCGGGGAGCTGTTTTTT,CANQFIRANTGELFF
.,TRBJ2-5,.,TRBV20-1,TGCAGTGCTACCGGCGAGCTGTACCAAGAGACCCAGTACTTC,CSATGELYQETQYF
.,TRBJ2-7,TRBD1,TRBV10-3,TGTGCCATCAGTGGGGACAGGGGAGGGTACGAGCAGTACTTC,CAISGDRGGYEQYF
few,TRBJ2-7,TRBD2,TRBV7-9,TGTGCCAGCAGCTTCGGGGGGGGCGAGCAGTACTTC,CASSFGGGEQYF
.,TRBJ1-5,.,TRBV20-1,TGCAGTGCTAGAGATACGGCCAGGGCAAATCAGCCCCAGCATTTT,CSARDTARANQPQHF
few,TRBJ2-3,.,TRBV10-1,TGCGCCAGCCGGGACTCAGAATTCACAGATACGCAGTATTTT,CASRDSEFTDTQYF
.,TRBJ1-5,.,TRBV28,TGTGCCAGCAGTTCTGACGACATCGGCAAACGGCATTTT,CASSSDDIGKRHF
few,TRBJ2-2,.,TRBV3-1,TGTGCCAGCAGCCAAGATACTACACCGGGGGAGCTGTTTTTT,CASSQDTTPGELFF
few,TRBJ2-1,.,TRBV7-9,TGTGCCAGCACCCAGCTGGGGGCGTACAATGAGCAGTTCTTC,CASTQLGAYNEQFF
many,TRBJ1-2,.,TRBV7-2,TGTGCCAGCAGAAAACAGGGACCGATCTATGGCTACACCTTC,CASRKQGPIYGYTF